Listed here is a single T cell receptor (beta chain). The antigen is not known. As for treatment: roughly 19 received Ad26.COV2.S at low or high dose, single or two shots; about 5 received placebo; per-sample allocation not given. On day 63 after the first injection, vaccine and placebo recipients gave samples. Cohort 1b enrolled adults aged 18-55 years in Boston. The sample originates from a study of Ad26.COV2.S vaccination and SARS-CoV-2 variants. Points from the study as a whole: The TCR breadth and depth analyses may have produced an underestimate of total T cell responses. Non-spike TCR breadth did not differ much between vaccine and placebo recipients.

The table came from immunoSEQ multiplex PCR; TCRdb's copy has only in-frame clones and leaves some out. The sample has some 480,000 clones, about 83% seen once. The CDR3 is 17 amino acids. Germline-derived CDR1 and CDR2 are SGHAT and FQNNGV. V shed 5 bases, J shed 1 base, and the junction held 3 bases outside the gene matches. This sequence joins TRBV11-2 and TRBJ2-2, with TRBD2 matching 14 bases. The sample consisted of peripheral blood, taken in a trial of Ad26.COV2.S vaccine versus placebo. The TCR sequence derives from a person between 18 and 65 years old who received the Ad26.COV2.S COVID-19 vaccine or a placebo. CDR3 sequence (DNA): TGTGCCAGCAGCCTCGGGACTAGCGGGGGGAACACCGGGGAGCTGTTTTTT. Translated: CASSLGTSGGNTGELFF.